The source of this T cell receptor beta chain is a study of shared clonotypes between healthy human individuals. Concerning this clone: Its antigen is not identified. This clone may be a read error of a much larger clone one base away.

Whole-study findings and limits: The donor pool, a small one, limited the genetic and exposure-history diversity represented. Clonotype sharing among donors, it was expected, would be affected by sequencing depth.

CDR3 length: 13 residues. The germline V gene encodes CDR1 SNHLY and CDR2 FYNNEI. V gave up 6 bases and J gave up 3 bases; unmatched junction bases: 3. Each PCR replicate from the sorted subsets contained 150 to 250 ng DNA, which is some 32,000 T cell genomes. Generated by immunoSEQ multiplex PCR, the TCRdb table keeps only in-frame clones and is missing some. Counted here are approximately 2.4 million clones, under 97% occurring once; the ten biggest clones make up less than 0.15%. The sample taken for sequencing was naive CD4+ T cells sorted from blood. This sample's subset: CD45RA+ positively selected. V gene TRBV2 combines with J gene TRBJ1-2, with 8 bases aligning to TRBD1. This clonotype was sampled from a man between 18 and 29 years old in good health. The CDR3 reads CASSSTGDYGYTF. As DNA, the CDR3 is TGTGCCAGCAGCTCGACAGGGGACTATGGCTACACCTTC. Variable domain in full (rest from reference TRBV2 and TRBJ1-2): EPEVTQTPSHQVTQMGQEVILRCVPISNHLYFYWYRQILGQKVEFLVSFYNNEISEKSEIFDDQFSVERPDGSNFTLKIRSTKLEDSAMYFCASSSTGDYGYTFGSGTRLTVV.